What follows are 17 T cell receptor beta chains derived from one specimen sequenced in a study of blood T cell repertoires in COVID-19 (dated by TCRdb to the early 2020s). Libraries were constructed by the immunoSEQ multiplex PCR assay. The source is immuneACCESS, and TCRdb retained only in-frame sequences with V and J called. Part of the clones is not carried over; for the studies checked, unresolved V genes explain less than half of this, and the remainder is unexplained. The sample includes some 330,000 clones, with about 90% observed a single time. Jointly, the top ten make up approximately 1.8% of the sample. The specimen sequenced was PBMCs or T cells enriched from blood (not recorded which). These receptors were taken from a man aged 35 to 55 in a cohort exposed to, infected with or recovered from COVID-19 (not recorded which).

J is TRBJ2-7 and V is TRBV18; 10 nucleotides line up with TRBD2. Trimming removed 3 bases from V and 1 base from J; junction bases left unmatched: 3. CDR1 is KGHSH and CDR2 is LQKENI in the germline V gene. The CDR3 runs 15 residues. The DNA of the CDR3 is TGTGCCAGCTCACCCCTTAGCGGGAGGTCCTACGAGCAGTACTTC. Its protein product is CASSPLSGRSYEQYF. Full variable domain (outside the CDR3, taken from reference TRBV18 and TRBJ2-7): NAGVMQNPRHLVRRRGQEARLRCSPMKGHSHVYWYRQLPEEGLKFMVYLQKENIIDESGMPKERFSAEFPKEGPSILRIQQVVRGDSAAYFCASSPLSGRSYEQYFGPGTRLTVT.

The chain uses TRBV29-1 and TRBJ1-5, with a weak D call TRBD1 (6 bases). The CDR3 has 12 residues. Germline V lookup: CDR1 SQVTM, CDR2 ANQGSEA. Between the trimmed V and J ends, which lost 5 bases and 5 bases, there was a span of 10 bases. CDR3: CSVKGGDQPQHF. The DNA of the CDR3 is TGCAGCGTTAAAGGGGGGGATCAGCCCCAGCATTTT.

The genes are TRBV7-7 and TRBJ2-3, with 7 positions matching TRBD1. The J segment lost 0 bases and the V segment lost 5 bases, leaving 5 bases of the junction unmatched. This CDR3 comprises 15 residues. The V gene's germline CDR1 is SSHAT and CDR2 FNYEAQ (reference sequence). CDR3 sequence (DNA): TGTGCCAGCAGCGTTAGGGGACAGAGCACAGATACGCAGTATTTT. This sequence encodes CASSVRGQSTDTQYF. Filled out from reference TRBV7-7 and TRBJ2-3, the complete variable domain reads GAGVSQSPRYKVTKRGQDVTLRCDPISSHATLYWYQQALGQGPEFLTYFNYEAQPDKSGLPSDRFSAERPEGSISTLTIQRTEQRDSAMYRCASSVRGQSTDTQYFGPGTRLTVL.

The V and J genes are TRBV5-1 and TRBJ1-1, with 7 nucleotides matching TRBD1. Germline V gives CDR1 SGHRS, CDR2 YFSETQ. CDR3 length equals 14 residues. V lost 5 bases and J lost 4; bases outside the gene matches: 8. CDR3 DNA sequence: TGCGCCAGCAGGCCACAGGGGTCGAGCACTGAAGCTTTCTTT. Amino acid sequence: CASRPQGSSTEAFF. Supplemented by reference TRBV5-1 and TRBJ1-1, the full variable domain reads KAGVTQTPRYLIKTRGQQVTLSCSPISGHRSVSWYQQTPGQGLQFLFEYFSETQRNKGNFPGRFSGRQFSNSRSEMNVSTLELGDSALYLCASRPQGSSTEAFFGQGTRLTVV.

V gene TRBV7-7 combines with J gene TRBJ2-1; 9 nucleotides agree with TRBD2. The junction had 7 bases not matched to a gene; V was cut back by 5 bases and J by 5 bases. CDR1 is SSHAT, CDR2 FNYEAQ, per germline (reference sequence). The CDR3 extends over 15 amino acids. CDR3 in DNA: TGTGCCAGCAGCCCCGGGGTAGCGGGAGACAATGAGCAGTTCTTC. It yields the protein CASSPGVAGDNEQFF.

The CDR3 spells CASSISGRAPYNEQFF. CDR3 nucleotides: TGTGCCAGTAGTATTAGCGGGAGGGCCCCCTACAATGAGCAGTTCTTC. This rearrangement joins TRBV19 to TRBJ2-1; 11 bases are shared with TRBD2. V shed 3 bases, J shed 2 bases, and the junction held 3 bases outside the gene matches. The germline V gene encodes CDR1 LNHDA and CDR2 SQIVND (reference sequence). The CDR3 has 16 residues.

The chain joins TRBV7-3 to TRBJ2-1; 13 nucleotides agree with TRBD2. Germline-derived CDR1 and CDR2 are SGHTA and FQGTGA. V trimming: 5 bases; J trimming: 9 bases; junction bases outside the gene matches: 10. This CDR3 is built from 16 residues. As DNA, the CDR3 is TGTGCCAGCAGCGTTGCCCGGACTAGCGGGAGCGGTGAGCAGTTCTTC. The encoded protein is CASSVARTSGSGEQFF. The full variable domain, completed using reference TRBV7-3 and TRBJ2-1, is GAGVSQTPSNKVTEKGKYVELRCDPISGHTALYWYRQSLGQGPEFLIYFQGTGAADDSGLPNDRFFAVRPEGSVSTLKIQRTERGDSAVYLCASSVARTSGSGEQFFGPGTRLTVL.

The rearrangement joins TRBV6-6 to TRBJ2-6, with 7 bases identical to TRBD1. Germline lookup yields CDR1 MNHNY and CDR2 SVGAGI (reference sequence). The CDR3 extends over 18 amino acids. The trim removed 5 bases at V and 2 bases at J, leaving 12 bases unmatched. The CDR3, as DNA: TGTGCCAGCAGTAGATCCGGGACAGCCCTAGCTGGGGCCAACGTCCTGACTTTC. As protein: CASSRSGTALAGANVLTF.

The J gene is TRBJ2-1, the V gene TRBV9; 13 bases fit TRBD2. This CDR3 region has 17 residues. Per germline, CDR1 SGDLS and CDR2 YYNGEE. V shed 4 bases and J 0 bases; nucleotides not matched to a gene: 4. The CDR3 DNA sequence: TGTGCCAGCAGCCGCCGGACTAGCGGGAGCTCCTACAATGAGCAGTTCTTC. Its translation: CASSRRTSGSSYNEQFF.

This clone was observed once. J is TRBJ2-3 and V is TRBV12-2; the table's D call of TRBD2 was not tested on the DNA. TRBV12-2 is reported as a pseudogene. The length of the CDR3 is 10 residues. The CDR3 loop reads CASPGDTQYF. DNA for the CDR3: TGTGCAAGTCCCGGAGATACGCAGTATTTT.

The chain recombines TRBV19 with TRBJ2-2; TRBD1 matches at 9 bases. Germline CDR1 is LNHDA and CDR2 is SQIVND (reference sequence). The CDR3 is made up of 16 amino acids. Losses at the gene ends were 8 bases for V and 2 bases for J; bases not matched to a gene: 9. CDR3 sequence reads: CASRLWGQGNTGELFF. The CDR3 DNA follows: TGTGCCAGTCGGCTCTGGGGACAGGGTAACACCGGGGAGCTGTTTTTT. Full variable domain (missing parts from reference TRBV19 and TRBJ2-2): DGGITQSPKYLFRKEGQNVTLSCEQNLNHDAMYWYRQDPGQGLRLIYYSQIVNDFQKGDIAEGYSVSREKKESFPLTVTSAQKNPTAFYLCASRLWGQGNTGELFFGEGSRLTVL.

The rearrangement uses TRBV30 and TRBJ2-7, with TRBD1 matching 9 bases. The CDR3 is 14 amino acids. Looked up from germline, CDR1 is GTSNPN and CDR2 is SVGIG (reference sequence). Losses at the gene ends were 3 bases for V and 2 bases for J; bases not matched to a gene: 5. The CDR3 bases are TGTGCCTGGAGCGCCGGGACAGGGACCTACGAGCAGTACTTC. Encoded protein: CAWSAGTGTYEQYF. Filled out from reference TRBV30 and TRBJ2-7, the complete variable domain reads SQTIHQWPATLVQPVGSPLSLECTVEGTSNPNLYWYRQAAGRGLQLLFYSVGIGQISSEVPQNLSASRPQDRQFILSSKKLLLSDSGFYLCAWSAGTGTYEQYFGPGTRLTVT.

This chain links TRBV2 with TRBJ2-1; 7 bases fit TRBD2. The CDR3 loop spans 14 amino acids. J gave up 3 bases and V 6 bases, and 5 bases lay outside the gene matches. From germline, CDR1 is SNHLY and CDR2 FYNNEI. The DNA for the CDR3 is TGTGCCAGCAGCTCTACTAGCGACTACAATGAGCAGTTCTTC. It specifies CASSSTSDYNEQFF. Full variable domain (remainder filled in from reference TRBV2 and TRBJ2-1): EPEVTQTPSHQVTQMGQEVILRCVPISNHLYFYWYRQILGQKVEFLVSFYNNEISEKSEIFDDQFSVERPDGSNFTLKIRSTKLEDSAMYFCASSSTSDYNEQFFGPGTRLTVL.

The chain combines TRBV19 with TRBJ1-6; D remains ambiguous. Germline values: CDR1 LNHDA, CDR2 SQIVND (reference sequence). This CDR3 spans 16 amino acids. V was trimmed by 5 bases and J by 5 bases, leaving 16 bases between them. CDR3 in amino acids: CASSFQHLSNNSPLHF. The DNA of the CDR3 is TGTGCCAGTAGTTTTCAACACCTTTCCAATAATTCACCCCTCCACTTT.

The V call is TRBV7-9, the J call TRBJ1-5, with no clear D. V shed 1 base and J shed 5 bases, with 6 bases lying between them. Germline V gene sequence: CDR1 SEHNR, CDR2 FQNEAQ (reference sequence). The CDR3 sequence is 13 residues long. The CDR3: CASSLGGHQPQHF. The CDR3 DNA reads as TGTGCCAGCAGCTTAGGAGGTCATCAGCCCCAGCATTTT.

This clone was seen only once. The chain couples TRBV5-4 to TRBJ2-3; TRBD2 aligns across 9 bases. The CDR3 spans 16 residues. V dropped 7 bases and J dropped 3; count of bases not matched to a gene: 12. Germline loops: CDR1 SGHNT, CDR2 YYREEE (reference sequence). CDR3 region: CASFRGGLAGTDTQYF. The DNA for the CDR3 is TGTGCCAGCTTCCGTGGCGGGCTAGCGGGAACAGATACGCAGTATTTT.

The V and J genes are TRBV5-5 and TRBJ1-1; D is perhaps TRBD1 (6 bases). The germline CDR1 and CDR2 sequences are SGHKS and YYEKEE (reference sequence). The CDR3 covers 14 residues. Trimming left V 4 bases short and J 6 bases short, with 16 bases between. As DNA, the CDR3 is TGTGCCAGCAGCCCTATACAGGGCAGGTCTGAAGCTTTCTTT. Translated, it gives CASSPIQGRSEAFF.